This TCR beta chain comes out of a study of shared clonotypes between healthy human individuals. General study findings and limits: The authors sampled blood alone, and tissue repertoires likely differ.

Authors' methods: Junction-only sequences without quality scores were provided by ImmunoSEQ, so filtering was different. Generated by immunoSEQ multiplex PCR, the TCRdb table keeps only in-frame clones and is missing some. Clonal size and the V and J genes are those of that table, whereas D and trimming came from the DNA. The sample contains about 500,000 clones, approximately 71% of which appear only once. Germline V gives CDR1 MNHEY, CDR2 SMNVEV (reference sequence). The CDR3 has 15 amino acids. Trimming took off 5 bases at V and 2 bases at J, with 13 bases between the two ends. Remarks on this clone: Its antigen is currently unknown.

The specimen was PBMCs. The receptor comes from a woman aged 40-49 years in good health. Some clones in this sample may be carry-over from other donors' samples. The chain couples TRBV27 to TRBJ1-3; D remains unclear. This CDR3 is CASSPLHSTGNTIYF. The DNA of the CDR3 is TGTGCCAGCAGTCCCCTTCATAGCACTGGAAACACCATATATTTT.